This record concerns one TCR beta chain sequence. The antigen is not known. This sample is part of a study of monozygotic twins with inflammatory bowel disease. TCRdb reanalyzed the 5' RACE reads and collapses them to one entry per CDR3 protein, without DNA. This sample's table reports 300,000 to 400,000 distinct CDR3 sequences. The study's findings and limits: The study found lower TCRbeta diversity (inverse Simpson) in IBD patients than in healthy co-twins. Extra variability in the repertoires of patients may have come from differing immunosuppressive treatments. Concordance status among twins (concordant versus discordant) showed no link to repertoire similarity, possibly from limited power.

The CDR3 runs 15 residues. Germline lookup yields CDR1 SEHNR and CDR2 FQNEAQ (reference sequence). The sequenced sample was blood. The sequence derives from a human donor with ulcerative colitis or Crohn's disease, or a healthy co-twin of an affected twin (not recorded which). The rearrangement links TRBV7-9 to TRBJ1-2; TCRdb's D call, TRBD1, is unchecked because there is no DNA. Here the CDR3 reads CASRRQGQINYGYTF.